The present TCR beta chain was sequenced within a study of blood T cell repertoires in COVID-19. V lost 6 bases, J lost 6 bases, and 5 bases stayed unmatched. Germline CDR1 reads MNHEY; CDR2 reads SVGAGI. This CDR3 region has 14 residues. Only in-frame clones appear in the TCRdb table, and some are missing; sequencing was by immunoSEQ multiplex PCR. The sample carries about 190,000 clones, 70% to 85% recorded once. The sample comprised peripheral blood. The V call is TRBV6-5, the J call TRBJ1-5, with 10 bases that match TRBD1. The sequence was obtained from a man over 45 who had recovered from COVID-19. The CDR3 spells CASSRDRGGQPQHF. CDR3 coding DNA: TGTGCCAGCAGCCGGGACAGGGGCGGTCAGCCCCAGCATTTT.